Below are 25 T cell receptor beta chains sequenced from a single sample in a study of blood T cell repertoires in COVID-19. Assay used: immunoSEQ multiplex PCR; TCRdb lists only in-frame clones, some missing. The table lists roughly 160,000 clones, approximately 82% of them singletons. The specimen sequenced was peripheral blood. These TCRs come from a woman older than 75 with active or convalescent COVID-19.

The DNA for the CDR3 is TGCGCCAGCAGCCAAGATATAGCGGGAGGGTACAATGAGCAGTTCTTC. Translated, it gives CASSQDIAGGYNEQFF. This sequence joins TRBV4-1 and TRBJ2-1, with 11 bases fitting TRBD2. The CDR3 loop spans 16 amino acids. CDR1 is MGHRA and CDR2 is YSYEKL in the germline V gene. V shed 0 bases, J shed 4 bases, and the junction held 2 bases outside the gene matches.

This chain uses TRBV9 with TRBJ2-1; 13 bases map to TRBD2. The CDR3 is 15 residues long. The germline gives CDR1 SGDLS, CDR2 YYNGEE. After removal of 4 bases from V and 4 bases from J, the junction contained 2 bases not matched to a gene. The CDR3 loop is CASSMGLAGYNEQFF. In DNA, the CDR3 is TGTGCCAGCAGCATGGGACTAGCGGGGTACAATGAGCAGTTCTTC.

The V and J genes are TRBV2 and TRBJ1-5, with D uncertain. The CDR3 is 12 amino acids. Between the trimmed V and J ends, which lost 3 bases and 7 bases, there was a span of 7 bases. The germline V gene has CDR1 SNHLY and CDR2 FYNNEI. CDR3 region: CASSDGVQPQHF. The CDR3, as DNA: TGTGCCAGCAGTGACGGGGTACAGCCCCAGCATTTT.

The rearrangement links TRBV28 to TRBJ2-3; 8 positions agree with TRBD2. With V trimmed by 7 bases and J by 10 bases, 10 bases remained unmatched. This CDR3 has 13 residues. CDR1 and CDR2 (germline): MDHEN, SYDVKM. CDR3 nucleotide sequence: TGTGCCAGCACGGCTAGCGGGTCCCTTGCGCAGTATTTT. Its translation is CASTASGSLAQYF.

V and J are TRBV4-1 and TRBJ1-4; unclear D gene. With 1 base removed from V and 7 bases from J, the gap between germline ends came to 10 bases. Germline loops: CDR1 MGHRA, CDR2 YSYEKL. The CDR3 runs to 14 residues. The CDR3, as DNA: TGCGCCAGCAGCCAAGCGGGAGGTTTTGAAAAACTGTTTTTT. It encodes CASSQAGGFEKLFF.

The chain combines TRBV5-4 with TRBJ2-6, with 8 bases lining up with TRBD1. CDR3 length: 16 amino acids. V was clipped by 5 bases and J by 1 base; unmatched bases: 5. Germline CDR1 SGHNT, CDR2 YYREEE (reference sequence). The CDR3 sequence: CASSDRGNSGANVLTF. The CDR3 DNA reads TGTGCCAGCAGTGACAGGGGTAATTCTGGGGCCAACGTCCTGACTTTC.

The rearrangement links TRBV7-9 to TRBJ1-5; the match to TRBD1 covers 9 bases. V shed 4 bases, J shed 5 bases, and the junction held 0 bases outside the gene matches. Germline values: CDR1 SEHNR, CDR2 FQNEAQ (reference sequence). CDR3 size: 13 residues. CDR3 sequence (DNA): TGTGCCAGCAGCTGGGACAGGGATCAGCCCCAGCATTTT. Its protein product is CASSWDRDQPQHF.

The chain is built from TRBV7-6 and TRBJ2-5; TRBD1 aligns across 9 bases. From germline, CDR1 is SGHVS and CDR2 FNYEAQ. V shed 8 bases, J shed 5 bases, and the junction held 12 bases outside the gene matches. The CDR3 has 15 residues. Here the CDR3 DNA reads TGTGCCAGCCGACCGTCGACAGGGGGAGAGGAGACCCAGTACTTC. As protein: CASRPSTGGEETQYF.

The V call is TRBV7-8, the J call TRBJ2-1, with D perhaps matching TRBD2 (5 bases). The CDR3 length is 15 residues. Per the germline V gene, CDR1 is SGHVS and CDR2 is FQNEAQ. Between the trimmed V and J ends, which lost 5 bases and 4 bases, there was a span of 15 bases. For the CDR3, the DNA is TGTGCCAGCAGCCGATACCAGCGGTCTTACAATGAGCAGTTCTTC. Translating gives CASSRYQRSYNEQFF.

The rearrangement joins TRBV19 to TRBJ2-3; D may be TRBD2 (7 bases). CDR3 size: 15 residues. Per germline, CDR1 LNHDA and CDR2 SQIVND (reference sequence). V lost 6 bases and J 2 bases, leaving 15 bases between the germline ends. The CDR3 sequence is CASSQKGGPTDTQYF. CDR3 DNA sequence: TGTGCCAGTAGCCAGAAGGGGGGGCCCACAGATACGCAGTATTTT.

The chain links TRBV20-1 to TRBJ1-2; D not certain. V lost 3 bases and J lost 8, with 10 bases in between. This CDR3 has 11 residues. Germline V gene data show CDR1 as DFQATT and CDR2 as SNEGSKA (reference sequence). CDR3 sequence (DNA): TGCAGTGCTAGTCTCCGTCGGGGCTACACCTTC. It translates to CSASLRRGYTF.

This sequence joins TRBV29-1 and TRBJ1-1; D gene unclear. Germline V lookup: CDR1 SQVTM, CDR2 ANQGSEA. V gave up 5 bases and J gave up 1 base, with 2 bases separating them. The CDR3 totals 10 residues. The CDR3 DNA is TGCAGCGTTCAGAACACTGAAGCTTTCTTT. Translated, it gives CSVQNTEAFF. Filled out from reference TRBV29-1 and TRBJ1-1, the complete variable domain reads SAVISQKPSRDICQRGTSLTIQCQVDSQVTMMFWYRQQPGQSLTLIATANQGSEATYESGFVIDKFPISRPNLTFSTLTVSNMSPEDSSIYLCSVQNTEAFFGQGTRLTVV.

V gene TRBV5-4 combines with J gene TRBJ2-1; D possibly corresponds to TRBD2 (6 bases). The CDR3 covers 16 residues. The germline CDR1 and CDR2 sequences are SGHNT and YYREEE (reference sequence). V lost 1 base and J lost 2, with 13 bases in between. CDR3 DNA: TGTGCCAGCAGCTTGACTGGTAGCGGTACCTACAATGAGCAGTTCTTC. This encodes CASSLTGSGTYNEQFF.

The gene calls are TRBV7-9 and TRBJ2-1, with TRBD2 matching 13 bases. Per the germline V gene, CDR1 is SEHNR and CDR2 is FQNEAQ (reference sequence). Germline trimming cut 2 bases from V and 7 bases from J; bases unmatched to any gene: 5. The CDR3 loop spans 16 amino acids. The CDR3 loop reads CASSLPRTSGGNEQFF. In nucleotides, the CDR3 is TGTGCCAGCAGCTTACCAAGGACTAGCGGGGGAAATGAGCAGTTCTTC.

V usage is TRBV3-1 (or the pseudogene TRBV3-2) and J usage is TRBJ1-1; the D is unclear. Germline V gives CDR1 LGHDT, CDR2 YNNKEL (reference sequence). With 3 bases removed from V and 3 bases from J, the gap between germline ends came to 8 bases. The CDR3 length is 13 residues. The CDR3 protein is CASSQRDYTEAFF. The CDR3 DNA is TGTGCCAGCAGCCAGAGGGATTACACTGAAGCTTTCTTT.

This clone was picked up a small number of times. This chain joins TRBV7-9 and TRBJ2-2; TRBD2 is a possible D gene (6 bases). The CDR3 spans 16 residues. Germline loops: CDR1 SEHNR, CDR2 FQNEAQ (reference sequence). V shed 5 bases and J shed 6 bases, with 19 bases lying between them. CDR3 loop: CASSQRRLGIAGELFF. The DNA for the CDR3 is TGTGCCAGCAGCCAGCGCCGACTAGGAATCGCCGGGGAGCTGTTTTTT.

The V gene is TRBV20-1, the J gene TRBJ2-1; no reliable D call. Looked up from germline, CDR1 is DFQATT and CDR2 is SNEGSKA (reference sequence). The CDR3 is 14 amino acids. Trimming took 3 bases from V and 3 from J, leaving 12 bases between them. This chain's CDR3 is CSASSSLLYNEQFF. The CDR3, as DNA: TGCAGTGCTAGTAGTAGCCTCCTCTACAATGAGCAGTTCTTC.

The table lists this clone with a few counts. The CDR3 protein is CATSASYEQYF. For the CDR3, the DNA is TGTGCCACCTCAGCTAGTTACGAGCAGTACTTC. The chain couples TRBV5-4 to TRBJ2-7, with D uncertain. Germline V gene lookup returns CDR1 SGHNT and CDR2 YYREEE (reference sequence). The CDR3 runs 11 residues. V was shortened by 9 bases and J by 4 bases, with 11 bases between the two germline ends.

The genes are TRBV6-5 and TRBJ2-7, with TRBD2 matching 14 bases. The length of the CDR3 is 15 residues. After removal of 4 bases from V and 5 bases from J, the junction contained 4 bases not matched to a gene. The germline gives CDR1 MNHEY, CDR2 SVGAGI. The CDR3 DNA reads as TGTGCCAGCAGTTGGGGACTAGCGGGAGTCAACGAGCAGTACTTC. Protein sequence: CASSWGLAGVNEQYF.

V gene TRBV3-1 (or the pseudogene TRBV3-2) combines with J gene TRBJ2-1, with D hard to call. Trimming removed 1 base from V and 6 bases from J, with 4 bases in between. The CDR3 totals 12 residues. CDR1 LGHDT and CDR2 YNNKEL come from the germline V gene (reference sequence). The CDR3, as DNA: TGTGCCAGCAGCCAAGGGGCCAATGAGCAGTTCTTC. It yields the protein CASSQGANEQFF.

J is TRBJ1-5 and V is TRBV7-9, with a possible D match to TRBD1 (5 bases). The CDR3 is made up of 14 amino acids. V lost 1 base to trimming and J lost 9 bases, with 13 bases between them. Germline CDR1 is SEHNR and CDR2 is FQNEAQ (reference sequence). The CDR3 loop is CASSLGRAQGPQHF. The CDR3 DNA reads as TGTGCCAGCAGCTTAGGCCGGGCGCAGGGGCCCCAGCATTTT.

The chain couples TRBV7-9 to TRBJ2-1; 8 bases align to TRBD2. The CDR3 loop spans 15 amino acids. The germline V gene encodes CDR1 SEHNR and CDR2 FQNEAQ (reference sequence). V dropped 4 bases and J dropped 5; count of bases not matched to a gene: 7. Written as DNA, the CDR3 is TGTGCCAGCAGCTCCCCGGGACTAGTGCACAATGAGCAGTTCTTC. Translating it yields CASSSPGLVHNEQFF.

A single count supports this clone. The chain carries TRBV21-1 and TRBJ1-3; the table's D gene call, TRBD1, was not cross checked with the DNA. TRBV21-1 is listed as a pseudogene. The CDR3 sequence is 17 residues long. The CDR3 reads CASSTLPDSTSGNTIYF. The CDR3 DNA sequence: TGTGCCAGCAGCACCCTGCCGGACAGTACTTCTGGAAACACCATATATTTT.

The genes are TRBV6-2 or TRBV6-3 and TRBJ2-1; TRBD2 matches at 13 bases. The ends lost 6 bases at V and 10 bases at J; junction bases unmatched: 3. CDR1 is MNHEY and CDR2 is SVGEGT in the germline V gene. The CDR3 runs to 13 residues. The CDR3 nucleotides are TGTGCCAGCAGCTCGACTAGCGGGAGGGAGCAGTTCTTC. Encoded protein: CASSSTSGREQFF.

The chain links TRBV20-1 to TRBJ2-1; D perhaps matches TRBD2 (5 bases). Germline values: CDR1 DFQATT, CDR2 SNEGSKA (reference sequence). V lost 7 bases to trimming and J lost 6 bases, with 10 bases between them. The CDR3 loop spans 11 amino acids. The CDR3 here is CSEIARNEQFF. The CDR3, as DNA: TGCAGTGAAATAGCGCGCAATGAGCAGTTCTTC.